This T cell receptor (beta chain) was retrieved from a study of T cell responses to AZD1222 COVID-19 vaccine. Notes on the study in general: Seropositive status at baseline applied to only five to seven AZD1222 recipients. Most donors were white British and more were female, and clonal diversity was possibly underestimated. Nearly half of spike-specific TCRs reportedly target unmutated variant regions.

Germline V gene lookup returns CDR1 SEHNR and CDR2 FQNEAQ (reference sequence). The ends lost 7 bases at V and 6 bases at J; junction bases unmatched: 18. This CDR3 region has 16 residues. Only in-frame clones appear in the TCRdb table, and some are missing; sequencing was by immunoSEQ multiplex PCR. The repertoire has 150,000 to 200,000 clones, approximately 93% of them found once; the top ten carry 1% to 1.5%. Second-dose intervals near 4 or 12 weeks were combined. As for this clone: Its target is unknown.

This TCR was recovered from an adult who received the AZD1222 COVID-19 vaccine. The input for sequencing was peripheral blood, taken 28 days after the second AZD1222 dose. The chain carries TRBV7-9 and TRBJ2-7; 7 bases match TRBD2. The CDR3 region has the DNA TGTGCCAGCACCCAAGGCGGGGGATTGGCGGGAAGCGAGCAGTACTTC. This encodes CASTQGGGLAGSEQYF.